The sequence of this T cell receptor (beta chain) was determined in a study of blood T cell repertoires in COVID-19. Looking at the study overall: Donors in the United States, Italy and Spain gave samples during acute or convalescent COVID-19.

As handled by the study authors: The authors estimated nucleated cell counts from reference gene primer amplification. Assay: immunoSEQ multiplex PCR; the TCRdb copy retains only in-frame clones and omits some. Clone size and V and J calls were adopted from that table, with D and trimming inferred from the DNA. Of fewer than 200,000 clones detected, 85% to 95% appear once; the ten largest clones hold over 3.5%. Germline values: CDR1 GTSNPN, CDR2 SVGIG (reference sequence). V lost 7 bases and J lost 4, with 14 bases in between. CDR3 length: 14 amino acids. The sequencing input was peripheral blood. The sequence was obtained from a woman between 45 and 60 years old with acute or convalescent COVID-19. This chain connects TRBV30 to TRBJ1-6; D might be TRBD1 (6 bases). The CDR3 here is CALLGGRYNSPLHF. The CDR3 DNA reads as TGTGCCTTACTGGGGGGGCGATATAATTCACCCCTCCACTTT.